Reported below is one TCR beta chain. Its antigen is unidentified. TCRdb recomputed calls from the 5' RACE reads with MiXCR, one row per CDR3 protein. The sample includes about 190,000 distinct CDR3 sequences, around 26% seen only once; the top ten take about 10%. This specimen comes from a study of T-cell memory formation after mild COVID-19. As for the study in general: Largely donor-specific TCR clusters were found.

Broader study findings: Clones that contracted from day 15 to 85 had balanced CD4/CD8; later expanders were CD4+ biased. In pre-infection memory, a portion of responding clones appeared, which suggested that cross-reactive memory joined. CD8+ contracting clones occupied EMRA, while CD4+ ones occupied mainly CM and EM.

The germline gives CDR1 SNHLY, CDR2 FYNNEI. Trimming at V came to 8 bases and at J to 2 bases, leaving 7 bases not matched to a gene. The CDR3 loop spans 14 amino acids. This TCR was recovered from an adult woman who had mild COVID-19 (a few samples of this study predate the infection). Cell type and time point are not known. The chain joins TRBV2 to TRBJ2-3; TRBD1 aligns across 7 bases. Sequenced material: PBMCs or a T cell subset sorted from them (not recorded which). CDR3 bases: TGTGCCAGCGGACGACAGGGCCTCACAGATACGCAGTATTTT. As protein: CASGRQGLTDTQYF.